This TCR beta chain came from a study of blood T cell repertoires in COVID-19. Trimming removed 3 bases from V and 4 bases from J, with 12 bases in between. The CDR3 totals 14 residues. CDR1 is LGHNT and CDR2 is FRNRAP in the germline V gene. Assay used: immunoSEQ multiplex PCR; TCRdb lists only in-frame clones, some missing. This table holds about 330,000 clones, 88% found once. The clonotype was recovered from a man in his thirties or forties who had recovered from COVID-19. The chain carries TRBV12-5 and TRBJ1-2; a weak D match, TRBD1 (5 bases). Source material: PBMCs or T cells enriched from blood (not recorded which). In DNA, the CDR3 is TGTGCTAGTGGTTTCGGGGGGAGTGCCTATGGCTACACCTTC. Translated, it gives CASGFGGSAYGYTF.